The 27 T cell receptor beta chains given below trace back to one sample, sequenced in a study of T cell repertoires in cytomegalovirus infection. In TCRdb, the reads were re-called with MiXCR into one record per CDR3 protein. The sample shows 200,000 or so distinct CDR3 sequences, roughly two fifths of them seen only once. These receptors have no identified antigens. Sequencing used CD8+ T cells from cultured PBMCs, obtained from culture after CMV antigen stimulation. These receptors were taken from a human donor in good health (CMV status not recorded). Some clones in this sample may be carry-over from other donors' samples.

The V gene is TRBV7-3, the J gene TRBJ2-3; 10 bases map to TRBD2. CDR1 SGHTA and CDR2 FQGTGA come from the germline V gene. The junction had 7 bases not matched to a gene; V was cut back by 8 bases and J by 5 bases. The CDR3 length is 14 residues. Here the CDR3 DNA reads TGTGCCAGCTGCCTAGCGGGAGCGGGAGATACGCAGTATTTT. Its translation: CASCLAGAGDTQYF.

The chain is built from TRBV11-2 and TRBJ2-5, with D possibly being TRBD2 (5 bases). The CDR3 runs to 13 residues. Germline values: CDR1 SGHAT, CDR2 FQNNGV. The germline V and J ends were trimmed by 5 bases and 4 bases, with 11 bases remaining between them. CDR3 protein: CASSQDWGETQYF. The CDR3, as DNA: TGTGCCAGCAGCCAGGACTGGGGAGAGACCCAGTACTTC.

This chain uses TRBV5-4 with TRBJ2-5; possibly TRBD2 for D (7 bases). The V end lost 1 base, the J end lost 3 bases, and 10 bases lay between the germline ends. The CDR3 length is 14 residues. The germline gives CDR1 SGHNT, CDR2 YYREEE (reference sequence). CDR3 in DNA: TGTGCCAGCAGCTTGAGGGGGGGGGAAGAGACCCAGTACTTC. The encoded protein is CASSLRGGEETQYF.

This clonotype was observed a few times. The V call is TRBV7-2, the J call TRBJ1-1, with no clear D. Trimming removed 3 bases from V and 0 bases from J, with 2 bases in between. This CDR3 contains 12 residues. The germline V gene has CDR1 SGHTA and CDR2 FQGNSA. The CDR3: CASSFVNTEAFF. CDR3 DNA: TGTGCCAGCAGCTTCGTGAACACTGAAGCTTTCTTT.

The chain carries TRBV28 and TRBJ2-1; TRBD2 matches 10 bases. CDR1 MDHEN and CDR2 SYDVKM come from the germline V gene. V lost 8 bases and J lost 5; bases outside the gene matches: 6. The CDR3 is made up of 14 amino acids. The CDR3 DNA reads TGTGCCAGCGCTAGCGGGAGAATACACAATGAGCAGTTCTTC. Its translation: CASASGRIHNEQFF.

This clonotype was observed a single time. J is TRBJ2-2 and V is TRBV20-1; 7 bases align to TRBD2. Germline V lookup: CDR1 DFQATT, CDR2 SNEGSKA (reference sequence). The junction had 7 bases not matched to a gene; V was cut back by 4 bases and J by 2 bases. This CDR3 region has 15 residues. The CDR3: CSATGAGKNTGELFF. CDR3 nucleotides: TGCAGTGCTACCGGAGCGGGGAAAAACACCGGGGAGCTGTTTTTT.

The chain has TRBV6-5 and TRBJ2-1, with D perhaps matching TRBD2 (5 bases). In germline, CDR1 is MNHEY, CDR2 SVGAGI. Trimming removed 6 bases at V and 4 bases at J, with 13 bases between. There are 14 residues in the CDR3. As DNA, the CDR3 is TGTGCCAGCAGAAAGGGCGGGTCATACAATGAGCAGTTCTTC. Its protein is CASRKGGSYNEQFF.

The chain is built from TRBV20-1 and TRBJ2-1, with D unclear. Germline V gene data show CDR1 as DFQATT and CDR2 as SNEGSKA (reference sequence). Trimming shortened V by 6 bases and J by 1 base, and 10 bases separated the two germline ends. The CDR3 covers 13 residues. This chain's CDR3 is CSAVVSSYNEQFF. DNA for the CDR3: TGCAGTGCCGTAGTTTCTTCCTACAATGAGCAGTTCTTC.

In this sample, this clonotype turned up many times. The chain employs TRBV7-6 and TRBJ1-5, with unresolved D. In germline, CDR1 is SGHVS, CDR2 FNYEAQ. The CDR3 loop spans 15 amino acids. The V end was cut by 5 bases, the J end by 5 bases, with 16 bases between. The CDR3: CASSPRVGVDQPQHF. The DNA of the CDR3 is TGTGCCAGCAGCCCCCGGGTCGGGGTTGATCAGCCCCAGCATTTT.

In this sample, this clonotype turned up a few times. The genes are TRBV7-9 and TRBJ1-1, with D unclear. V lost 3 bases and J 1 base, leaving 6 bases between the germline ends. The CDR3 has 13 amino acids. Germline V gives CDR1 SEHNR, CDR2 FQNEAQ (reference sequence). CDR3: CASSLPANTEAFF. CDR3 nucleotide sequence: TGTGCCAGCAGCTTGCCAGCGAACACTGAAGCTTTCTTT.

In its sample, this clonotype was seen a few times. J is TRBJ1-5 and V is TRBV6-6; D not certain. Trimming removed 2 bases from V and 3 bases from J, with 14 bases in between. This CDR3 region has 16 residues. Germline CDR1 is MNHNY and CDR2 is SVGAGI (reference sequence). The CDR3 coding sequence is TGTGCCAGCAGTTACAGTGTGGGCAGCCCCAATCAGCCCCAGCATTTT. This gives the protein CASSYSVGSPNQPQHF.

This rearrangement joins TRBV5-5 to TRBJ1-1; D is possibly TRBD1 (6 bases). The CDR3 has 15 amino acids. Germline V gene lookup returns CDR1 SGHKS and CDR2 YYEKEE (reference sequence). The ends were cut back, 4 bases at V and 0 bases at J, with 13 bases in the middle. For the CDR3, the DNA is TGTGCCAGCAGCCTCAGGGGTCCGATGAACACTGAAGCTTTCTTT. Translation gives CASSLRGPMNTEAFF.

This rearrangement joins TRBV7-3 to TRBJ2-1; 9 nucleotides agree with TRBD1. The CDR3 totals 17 residues. Germline assignment: CDR1 SGHTA and CDR2 FQGTGA. Unmatched junction bases numbered 10, after V lost 6 bases and J lost 1 base. The CDR3 nucleotides are TGTGCCAGCAGTTCCAGGACAGGGGAAATGTCCTACAATGAGCAGTTCTTC. It is translated as CASSSRTGEMSYNEQFF.

The rearrangement joins TRBV7-3 to TRBJ1-1; D possibly corresponds to TRBD1 (5 bases). There are 16 residues in the CDR3. Trimming pared 5 bases from V and 2 bases from J, leaving 18 bases between. CDR1 is SGHTA, CDR2 FQGTGA, per germline. CDR3 residues: CASSRVEYRPNTEAFF. CDR3 nucleotide sequence: TGTGCCAGCAGCCGGGTCGAGTACAGGCCCAACACTGAAGCTTTCTTT.

The chain links TRBV6-6 to TRBJ2-1, with D unresolved. The CDR3 has 14 residues. The ends were cut back, 2 bases at V and 3 bases at J, with 8 bases in the middle. Germline CDR1 MNHNY, CDR2 SVGAGI (reference sequence). The CDR3: CASSYQDFYNEQFF. The CDR3 bases are TGTGCCAGCAGTTACCAGGATTTCTACAATGAGCAGTTCTTC.

This clonotype was seen more than once but under ten times. The chain uses TRBV12-5 and TRBJ2-7; 8 bases agree with TRBD1. This CDR3 has 14 residues. Germline V gene lookup returns CDR1 LGHNT and CDR2 FRNRAP. Losses at the gene ends were 5 bases for V and 6 bases for J; bases not matched to a gene: 9. The DNA of the CDR3 is TGTGCTAGTGGTCCCCGGACAGGGCATCGCGAGCAGTACTTC. This encodes CASGPRTGHREQYF.

The chain carries TRBV27 and TRBJ2-7; no reliable D call. CDR1 is MNHEY, CDR2 SMNVEV, per germline (reference sequence). This CDR3 spans 13 amino acids. The germline V and J ends were trimmed by 0 bases and 3 bases, with 6 bases remaining between them. CDR3 coding DNA: TGTGCCAGCAGTTTATCGAAAAGCTACGAGCAGTACTTC. Translation gives CASSLSKSYEQYF.

This rearrangement joins TRBV3-1 to TRBJ2-3; 14 bases are shared with TRBD2. The J segment lost 1 base and the V segment lost 8 bases, leaving 5 bases of the junction unmatched. Germline CDR1 is LGHDT and CDR2 is YNNKEL (reference sequence). The CDR3 loop spans 16 amino acids. CDR3 in amino acids: CASQTSGGAGTDTQYF. CDR3 DNA sequence: TGTGCCAGCCAGACTAGCGGGGGGGCGGGCACAGATACGCAGTATTTT.

The V and J genes are TRBV6-1 and TRBJ2-1; D gene uncertain. This CDR3 spans 16 amino acids. Germline V gene data show CDR1 as MNHNS and CDR2 as SASEGT. V lost 3 bases to trimming and J lost 0 bases, with 12 bases between them. CDR3 in DNA: TGTGCCAGCAGTGAGGGTGTTGGATTCTCCTACAATGAGCAGTTCTTC. Its protein product is CASSEGVGFSYNEQFF.

The chain couples TRBV3-1 to TRBJ2-7; D is perhaps TRBD1 (6 bases). Per the germline V gene, CDR1 is LGHDT and CDR2 is YNNKEL (reference sequence). The CDR3 has 16 amino acids. Trimming shortened V by 4 bases and J by 3 bases, and 19 bases separated the two germline ends. CDR3 loop: CASSPLMGAMGYEQYF. The CDR3 DNA is TGTGCCAGCAGCCCGCTAATGGGGGCAATGGGCTACGAGCAGTACTTC.

This chain joins TRBV9 and TRBJ1-1; D uncertain. Per the germline V gene, CDR1 is SGDLS and CDR2 is YYNGEE. The CDR3 spans 14 residues. V was trimmed by 3 bases and J by 4 bases, leaving 13 bases between them. The CDR3 is CASSGSTASTEAFF. CDR3 sequence (DNA): TGTGCCAGCAGCGGGTCTACAGCTAGCACTGAAGCTTTCTTT.

The V call is TRBV28, the J call TRBJ2-1, with 9 positions matching TRBD2. CDR1 and CDR2 (germline): MDHEN, SYDVKM. J lost 6 bases, V lost 6 bases, and 3 bases had no gene match. This CDR3 has 13 residues. The CDR3 spells CASRGGRANEQFF. The CDR3 nucleotides are TGTGCCAGCAGGGGCGGGAGGGCCAATGAGCAGTTCTTC.

V and J are TRBV4-1 and TRBJ1-6; D uncertain. Trimming cost V 0 bases and J 9 bases, with 12 bases left between them. CDR1 is MGHRA and CDR2 is YSYEKL in the germline V gene. This CDR3 has 15 residues. CDR3 residues: CASSQDPGLVSPLHF. The DNA for the CDR3 is TGCGCCAGCAGCCAAGATCCCGGACTCGTTTCACCCCTCCACTTT.

The chain employs TRBV11-2 and TRBJ2-5; D is possibly TRBD2 (6 bases). Trimming removed 1 base at V and 5 bases at J, with 11 bases between. The CDR3 runs to 14 residues. The V gene's germline CDR1 is SGHAT and CDR2 FQNNGV. In DNA form, the CDR3 reads TGTGCCAGCAGCTTAGGTGGGGGGAGTGAGACCCAGTACTTC. This sequence encodes CASSLGGGSETQYF.

The chain has TRBV27 and TRBJ1-1; D unclear. The V end was cut by 0 bases, the J end by 8 bases, with 10 bases between. The CDR3 runs 13 residues. The germline V gene encodes CDR1 MNHEY and CDR2 SMNVEV (reference sequence). The CDR3 bases are TGTGCCAGCAGTTTATCGTTGACCAACGAAGCTTTCTTT. This translates into CASSLSLTNEAFF.

This clonotype occurred many times. This sequence joins TRBV7-3 and TRBJ2-5; TRBD1 agrees at 8 bases. CDR3 length: 17 residues. Trimming cost V 5 bases and J 0 bases; bases outside gene matches: 11. Germline V gene lookup returns CDR1 SGHTA and CDR2 FQGTGA. CDR3 sequence (DNA): TGTGCCAGCAGCCCTTCCGGACAGGGAAGAGACCAAGAGACCCAGTACTTC. It codes for CASSPSGQGRDQETQYF. Drawing the rest from reference TRBV7-3 and TRBJ2-5, the complete variable domain is GAGVSQTPSNKVTEKGKYVELRCDPISGHTALYWYRQSLGQGPEFLIYFQGTGAADDSGLPNDRFFAVRPEGSVSTLKIQRTERGDSAVYLCASSPSGQGRDQETQYFGPGTRLLVL.

CDR3 in DNA: TGTGCTAGTGGTTTGGGGGCCTCTACGGAGCAGTACTTC. Translation: CASGLGASTEQYF. The gene calls are TRBV12-5 and TRBJ2-7; unclear D gene. V was trimmed by 1 base and J by 7 bases, leaving 11 bases between them. The CDR3 extends over 13 amino acids. Germline loops: CDR1 LGHNT, CDR2 FRNRAP.